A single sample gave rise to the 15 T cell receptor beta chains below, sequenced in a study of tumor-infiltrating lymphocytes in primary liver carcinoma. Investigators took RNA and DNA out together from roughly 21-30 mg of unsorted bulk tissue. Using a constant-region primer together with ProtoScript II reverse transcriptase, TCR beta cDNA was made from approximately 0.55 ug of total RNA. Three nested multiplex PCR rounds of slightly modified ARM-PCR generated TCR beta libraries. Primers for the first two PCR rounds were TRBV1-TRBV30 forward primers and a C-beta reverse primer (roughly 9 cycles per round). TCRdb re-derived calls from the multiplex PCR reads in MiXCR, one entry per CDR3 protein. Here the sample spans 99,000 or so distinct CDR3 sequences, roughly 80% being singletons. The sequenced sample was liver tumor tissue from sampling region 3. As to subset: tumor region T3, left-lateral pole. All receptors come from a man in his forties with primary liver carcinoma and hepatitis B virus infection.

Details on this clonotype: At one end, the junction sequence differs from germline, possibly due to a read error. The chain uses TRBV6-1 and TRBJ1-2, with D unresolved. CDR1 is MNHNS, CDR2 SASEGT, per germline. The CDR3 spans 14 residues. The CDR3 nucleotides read TGTGCCGGCAGTGAAGTTCGGGATAACTATGGCTACACCTTC. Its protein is CAGSEVRDNYGYTF.

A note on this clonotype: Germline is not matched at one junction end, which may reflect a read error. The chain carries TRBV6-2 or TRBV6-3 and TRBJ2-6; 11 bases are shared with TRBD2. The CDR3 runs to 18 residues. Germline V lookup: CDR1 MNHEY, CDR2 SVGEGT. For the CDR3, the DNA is TGTGCCAGCAGTACCCTAGCGGGAGGAAACTCTGGGGCCAACGTCCTGGCTTTC. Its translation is CASSTLAGGNSGANVLAF.

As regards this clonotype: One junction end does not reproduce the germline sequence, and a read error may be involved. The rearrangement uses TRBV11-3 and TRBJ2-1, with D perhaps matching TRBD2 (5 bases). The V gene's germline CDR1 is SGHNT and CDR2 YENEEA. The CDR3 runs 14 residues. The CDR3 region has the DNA TGTGTCAGCAACTTGGGAGATGGGAATGGTGAGCAATTCTTC. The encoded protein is CVSNLGDGNGEQFF.

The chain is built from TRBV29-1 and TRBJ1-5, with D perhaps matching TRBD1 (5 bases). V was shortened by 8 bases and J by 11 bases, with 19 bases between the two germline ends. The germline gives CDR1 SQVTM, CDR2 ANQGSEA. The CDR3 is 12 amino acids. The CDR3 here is CSLGGEGQSQHF. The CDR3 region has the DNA TGCAGCCTTGGCGGGGAGGGGCAGTCCCAGCATTTT.

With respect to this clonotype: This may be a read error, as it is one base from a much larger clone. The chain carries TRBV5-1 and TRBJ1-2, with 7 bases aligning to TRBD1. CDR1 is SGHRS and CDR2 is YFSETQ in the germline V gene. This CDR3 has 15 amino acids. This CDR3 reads CASSLDPGTAYVYTF. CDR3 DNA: TGCGCCAGCAGCTTGGACCCCGGGACAGCGTATGTCTACACCTTC. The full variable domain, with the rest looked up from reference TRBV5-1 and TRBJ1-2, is KAGVTQTPRYLIKTRGQQVTLSCSPISGHRSVSWYQQTPGQGLQFLFEYFSETQRNKGNFPGRFSGRQFSNSRSEMNVSTLELGDSALYLCASSLDPGTAYVYTFGSGTRLTVV.

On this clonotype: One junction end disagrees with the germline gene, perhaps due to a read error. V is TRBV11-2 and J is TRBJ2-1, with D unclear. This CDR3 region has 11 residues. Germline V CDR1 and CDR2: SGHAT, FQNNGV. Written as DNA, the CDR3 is TGTGCCAGTAGCTTTATCAGGGAGCAGTTCTTC. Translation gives CASSFIREQFF.

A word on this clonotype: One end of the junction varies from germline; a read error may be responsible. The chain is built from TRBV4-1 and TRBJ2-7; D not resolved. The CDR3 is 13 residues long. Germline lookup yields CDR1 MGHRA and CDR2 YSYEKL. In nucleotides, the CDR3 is TGCGCCAGTAGCCGTCCTTTTGGGGACGAGCAGTACTTC. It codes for CASSRPFGDEQYF.

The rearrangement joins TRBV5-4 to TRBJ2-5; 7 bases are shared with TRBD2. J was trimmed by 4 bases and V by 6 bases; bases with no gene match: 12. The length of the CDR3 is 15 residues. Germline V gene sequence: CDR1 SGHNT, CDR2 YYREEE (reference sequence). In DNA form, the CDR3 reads TGTGCCAGCATCCTGGGGCGGGGGAACCGAGAGACCCAGTACTTC. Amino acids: CASILGRGNRETQYF.

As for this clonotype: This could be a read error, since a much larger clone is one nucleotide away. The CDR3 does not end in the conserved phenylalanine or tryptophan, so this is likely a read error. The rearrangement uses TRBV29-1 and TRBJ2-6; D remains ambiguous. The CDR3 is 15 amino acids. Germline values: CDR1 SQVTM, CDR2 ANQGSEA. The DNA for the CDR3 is TGCAACGTTGAATTGGCAAACTCTGGGGCCAACGTCCTGACTTCC. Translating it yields CNVELANSGANVLTS.

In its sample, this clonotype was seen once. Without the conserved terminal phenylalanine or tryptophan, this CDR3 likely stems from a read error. The CDR3 reads CPSSLQGATQPQHY. The CDR3 nucleotides are TGTCCCAGCAGTCTACAGGGAGCCACTCAGCCCCAGCATTAT. This chain connects TRBV6-1 to TRBJ1-5; D may be TRBD1 (6 bases). The CDR3 length is 14 residues. Germline V lookup: CDR1 MNHNS, CDR2 SASEGT.

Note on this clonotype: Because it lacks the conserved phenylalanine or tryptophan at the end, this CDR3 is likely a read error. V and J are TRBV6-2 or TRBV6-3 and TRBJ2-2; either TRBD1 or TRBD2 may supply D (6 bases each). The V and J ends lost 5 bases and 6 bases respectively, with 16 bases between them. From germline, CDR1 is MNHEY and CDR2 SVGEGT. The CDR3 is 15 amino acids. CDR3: CASSHLWGAAGELFY. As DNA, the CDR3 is TGTGCCAGCAGTCACCTGTGGGGGGCTGCCGGGGAGCTGTTTTAT.

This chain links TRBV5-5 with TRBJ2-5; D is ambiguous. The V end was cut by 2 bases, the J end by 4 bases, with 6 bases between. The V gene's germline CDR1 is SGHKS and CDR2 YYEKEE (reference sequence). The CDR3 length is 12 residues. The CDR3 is CASSFDTETQYF. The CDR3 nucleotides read TGTGCCAGCAGCTTCGACACAGAGACCCAGTACTTC.

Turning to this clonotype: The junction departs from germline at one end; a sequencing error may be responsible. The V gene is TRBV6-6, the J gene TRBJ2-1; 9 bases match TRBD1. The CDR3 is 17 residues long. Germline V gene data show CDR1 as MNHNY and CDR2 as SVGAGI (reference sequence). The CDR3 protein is CGSSYSVGQGIRNEQFF. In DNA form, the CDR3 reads TGTGGCAGCAGTTACTCGGTGGGACAGGGCATACGCAATGAACAGTTCTTC.

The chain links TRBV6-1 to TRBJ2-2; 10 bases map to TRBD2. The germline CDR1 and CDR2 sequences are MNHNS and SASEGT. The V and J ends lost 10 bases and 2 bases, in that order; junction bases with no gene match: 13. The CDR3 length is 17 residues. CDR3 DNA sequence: TGTGCCATGACACTTCGGACTAGCGGAACCAACACCGGGGAGCTGTTTTTT. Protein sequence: CAMTLRTSGTNTGELFF.

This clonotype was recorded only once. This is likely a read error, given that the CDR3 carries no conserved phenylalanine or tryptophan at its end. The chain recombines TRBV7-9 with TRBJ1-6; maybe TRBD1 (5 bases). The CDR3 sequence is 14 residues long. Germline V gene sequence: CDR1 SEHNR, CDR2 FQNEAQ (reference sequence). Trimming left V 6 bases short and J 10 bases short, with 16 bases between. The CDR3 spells CASSLEGPGSPLHV. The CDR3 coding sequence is TGTGCCAGCAGTTTGGAGGGACCCGGATCACCCCTCCACGTT.